This entry is about one TCR beta chain. This entry comes from a study of blood T cell repertoires in COVID-19. Across the whole study: Specimens from acute and convalescent COVID-19 originated in the United States, Italy and Spain.

Per the germline V gene, CDR1 is KGHSH and CDR2 is LQKENI. Trimming took 3 bases from V and 2 from J, leaving 12 bases between them. This CDR3 has 15 amino acids. Assay used: immunoSEQ multiplex PCR; TCRdb lists only in-frame clones, some missing. Of a few hundred thousand clones in the sample, about 88% were seen once. Sequencing used peripheral blood. V usage is TRBV18 and J usage is TRBJ2-3; tentatively, D is TRBD2 (6 bases). This receptor was taken from a man between 45 and 60 years old with COVID-19, enrolled during active disease. Here the CDR3 reads CASSPAGRITDTQYF. DNA of the CDR3: TGTGCCAGCTCACCGGCGGGACGGATCACAGATACGCAGTATTTT.